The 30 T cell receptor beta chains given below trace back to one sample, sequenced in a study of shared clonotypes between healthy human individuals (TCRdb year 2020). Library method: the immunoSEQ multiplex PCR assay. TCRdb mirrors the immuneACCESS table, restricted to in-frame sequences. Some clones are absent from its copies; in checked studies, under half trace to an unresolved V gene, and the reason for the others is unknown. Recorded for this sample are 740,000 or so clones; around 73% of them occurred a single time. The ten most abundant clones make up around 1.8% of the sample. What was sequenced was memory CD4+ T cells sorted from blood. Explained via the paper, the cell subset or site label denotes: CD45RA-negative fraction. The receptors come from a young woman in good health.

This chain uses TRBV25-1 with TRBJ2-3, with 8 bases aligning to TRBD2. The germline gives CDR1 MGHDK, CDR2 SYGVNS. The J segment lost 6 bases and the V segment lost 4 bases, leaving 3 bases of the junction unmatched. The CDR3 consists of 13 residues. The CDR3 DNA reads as TGTGCCAGCAGTGCGGGAGGGCCGGATACGCAGTATTTT. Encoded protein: CASSAGGPDTQYF. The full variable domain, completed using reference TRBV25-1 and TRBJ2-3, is EADIYQTPRYLVIGTGKKITLECSQTMGHDKMYWYQQDPGMELHLIHYSYGVNSTEKGDLSSESTVSRIRTEHFPLTLESARPSHTSQYLCASSAGGPDTQYFGPGTRLTVL.

The CDR3 DNA follows: TGTGCCAGCAGCCGCGGGGGACAGGGGAGGAGTGATGGCTACACCTTC. The encoded protein is CASSRGGQGRSDGYTF. The V call is TRBV7-9, the J call TRBJ1-2; TRBD1 agrees at 10 bases. The V gene's germline CDR1 is SEHNR and CDR2 FQNEAQ (reference sequence). The CDR3 runs 16 residues. V gave up 5 bases and J gave up 6 bases; unmatched junction bases: 12.

This chain's CDR3 is CASSGPSTSGQETQYF. The CDR3 DNA sequence: TGCGCCAGCAGTGGCCCCTCAACTAGCGGGCAAGAGACCCAGTACTTC. The J gene is TRBJ2-5, the V gene TRBV10-2; 9 nucleotides agree with TRBD2. Per the germline V gene, CDR1 is WSHSY and CDR2 is SAAADI. CDR3 length: 16 amino acids. With V trimmed by 4 bases and J by 2 bases, 8 bases remained unmatched.

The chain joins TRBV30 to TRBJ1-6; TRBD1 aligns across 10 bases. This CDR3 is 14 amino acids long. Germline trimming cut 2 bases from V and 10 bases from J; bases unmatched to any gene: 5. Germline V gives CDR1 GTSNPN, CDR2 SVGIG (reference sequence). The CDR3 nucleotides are TGTGCCTGGAGTCCGGGACAGGGGAAGTCACCCCTCCACTTT. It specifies CAWSPGQGKSPLHF. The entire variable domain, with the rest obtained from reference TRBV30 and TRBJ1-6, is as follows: SQTIHQWPATLVQPVGSPLSLECTVEGTSNPNLYWYRQAAGRGLQLLFYSVGIGQISSEVPQNLSASRPQDRQFILSSKKLLLSDSGFYLCAWSPGQGKSPLHFGNGTRLTVT.

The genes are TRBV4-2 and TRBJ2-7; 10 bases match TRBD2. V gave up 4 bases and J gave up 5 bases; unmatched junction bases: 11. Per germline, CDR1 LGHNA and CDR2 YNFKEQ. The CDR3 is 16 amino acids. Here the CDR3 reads CASSRESGRGFHEQYF. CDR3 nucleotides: TGTGCCAGCAGCCGAGAGAGCGGGAGGGGCTTCCACGAGCAGTACTTC.

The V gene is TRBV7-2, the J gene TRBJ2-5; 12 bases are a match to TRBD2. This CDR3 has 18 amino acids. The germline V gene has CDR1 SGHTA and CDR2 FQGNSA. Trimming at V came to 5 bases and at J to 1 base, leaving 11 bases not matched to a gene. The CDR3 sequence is CASSQLAGGWALQETQYF. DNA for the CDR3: TGTGCCAGCAGCCAGCTAGCGGGAGGGTGGGCGCTCCAAGAGACCCAGTACTTC. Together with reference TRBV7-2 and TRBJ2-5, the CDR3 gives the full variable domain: GAGVSQSPSNKVTEKGKDVELRCDPISGHTALYWYRQSLGQGLEFLIYFQGNSAPDKSGLPSDRFSAERTGGSVSTLTIQRTQQEDSAVYLCASSQLAGGWALQETQYFGPGTRLLVL.

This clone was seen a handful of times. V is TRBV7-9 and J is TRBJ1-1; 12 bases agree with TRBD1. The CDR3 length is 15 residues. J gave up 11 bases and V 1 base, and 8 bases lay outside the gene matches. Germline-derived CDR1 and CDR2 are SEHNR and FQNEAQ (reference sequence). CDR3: CASSLEGTGGASAFF. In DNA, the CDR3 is TGTGCCAGCAGCTTAGAAGGGACAGGGGGCGCTTCGGCTTTCTTT.

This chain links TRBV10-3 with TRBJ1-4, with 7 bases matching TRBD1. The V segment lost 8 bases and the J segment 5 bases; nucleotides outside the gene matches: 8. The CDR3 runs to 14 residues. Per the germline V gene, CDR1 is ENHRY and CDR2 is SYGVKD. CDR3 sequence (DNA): TGTGCCATCGGGAGCGGGACAGAGAATGAAAAACTGTTTTTT. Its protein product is CAIGSGTENEKLFF.

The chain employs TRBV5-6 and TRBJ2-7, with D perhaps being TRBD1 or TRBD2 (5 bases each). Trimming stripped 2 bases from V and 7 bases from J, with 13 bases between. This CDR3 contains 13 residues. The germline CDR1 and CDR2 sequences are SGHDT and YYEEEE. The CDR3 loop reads CASSLWGPGEQYF. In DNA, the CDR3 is TGTGCCAGCAGCTTATGGGGCCCGGGGGAGCAGTACTTC.

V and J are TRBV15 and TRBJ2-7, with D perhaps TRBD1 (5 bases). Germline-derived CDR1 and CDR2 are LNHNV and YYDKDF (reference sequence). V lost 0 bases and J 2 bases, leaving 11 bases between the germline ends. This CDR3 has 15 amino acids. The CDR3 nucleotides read TGTGCCACCAGCAGAGATAGGCAGGGAACCTACGAGCAGTACTTC. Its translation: CATSRDRQGTYEQYF.

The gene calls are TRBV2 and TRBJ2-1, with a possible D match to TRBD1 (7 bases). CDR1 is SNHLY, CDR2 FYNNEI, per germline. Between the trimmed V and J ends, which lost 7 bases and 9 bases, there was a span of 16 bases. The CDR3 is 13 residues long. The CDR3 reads CASTQGDSREQFF. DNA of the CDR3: TGTGCCAGCACCCAGGGGGACTCCCGTGAGCAGTTCTTC.

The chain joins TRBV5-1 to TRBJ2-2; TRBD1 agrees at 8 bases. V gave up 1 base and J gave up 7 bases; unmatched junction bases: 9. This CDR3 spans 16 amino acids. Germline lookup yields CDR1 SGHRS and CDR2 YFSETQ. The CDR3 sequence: CASSLLGQGSGGELFF. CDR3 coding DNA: TGCGCCAGCAGCTTGCTTGGACAGGGATCGGGCGGGGAGCTGTTTTTT.

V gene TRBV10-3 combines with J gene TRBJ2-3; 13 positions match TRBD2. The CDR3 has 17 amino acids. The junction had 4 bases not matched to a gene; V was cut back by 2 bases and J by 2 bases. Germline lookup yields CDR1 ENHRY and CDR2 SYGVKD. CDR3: CAISEGGTSGNTDTQYF. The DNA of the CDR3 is TGTGCCATCAGTGAGGGGGGGACTAGCGGGAACACAGATACGCAGTATTTT.

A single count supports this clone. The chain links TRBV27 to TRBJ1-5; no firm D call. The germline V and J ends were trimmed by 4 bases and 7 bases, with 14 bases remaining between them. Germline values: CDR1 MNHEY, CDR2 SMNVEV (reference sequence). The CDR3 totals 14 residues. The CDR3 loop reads CASSSARFYQPQHF. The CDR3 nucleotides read TGTGCCAGCAGTTCCGCCAGGTTTTACCAGCCCCAGCATTTT.

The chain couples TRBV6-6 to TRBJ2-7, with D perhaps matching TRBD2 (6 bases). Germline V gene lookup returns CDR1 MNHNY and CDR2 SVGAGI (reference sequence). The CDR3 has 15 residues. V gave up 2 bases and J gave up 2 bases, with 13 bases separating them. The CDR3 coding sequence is TGTGCCAGCAGTTACCTCCGGGACTTTCCCTACGAGCAGTACTTC. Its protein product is CASSYLRDFPYEQYF.

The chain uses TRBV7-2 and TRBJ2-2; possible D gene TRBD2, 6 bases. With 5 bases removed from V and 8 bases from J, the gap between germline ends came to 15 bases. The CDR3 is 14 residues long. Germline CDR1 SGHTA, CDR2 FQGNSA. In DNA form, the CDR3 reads TGTGCCAGCAGCCACGGGACTTCAACTGGGGAGCTGTTTTTT. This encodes CASSHGTSTGELFF.

The CDR3 nucleotides read TGTGCCAGCAGCTTAGGGACAGCTAACACTGAAGCTTTCTTT. Encoded protein: CASSLGTANTEAFF. The V gene is TRBV6-1, the J gene TRBJ1-1, with 7 bases aligning to TRBD1. The CDR3 is 14 residues long. Per the germline V gene, CDR1 is MNHNS and CDR2 is SASEGT. The trim removed 6 bases at V and 2 bases at J, leaving 6 bases unmatched.

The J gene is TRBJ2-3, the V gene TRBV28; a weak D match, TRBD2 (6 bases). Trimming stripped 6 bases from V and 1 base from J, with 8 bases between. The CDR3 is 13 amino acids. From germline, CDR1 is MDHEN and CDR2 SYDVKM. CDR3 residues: CASRASGTDTQYF. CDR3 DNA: TGTGCCAGCAGGGCTAGCGGCACAGATACGCAGTATTTT.

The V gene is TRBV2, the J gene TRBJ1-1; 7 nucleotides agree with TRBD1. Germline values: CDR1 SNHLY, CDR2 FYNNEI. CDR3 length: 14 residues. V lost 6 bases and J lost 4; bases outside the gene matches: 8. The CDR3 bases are TGTGCCAGCAGCCGAACAGGGGTGGGCACTGAAGCTTTCTTT. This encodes CASSRTGVGTEAFF.

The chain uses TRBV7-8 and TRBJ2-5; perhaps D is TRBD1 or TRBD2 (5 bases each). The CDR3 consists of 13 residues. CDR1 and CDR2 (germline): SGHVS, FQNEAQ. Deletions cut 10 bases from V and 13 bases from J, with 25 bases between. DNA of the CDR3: TGTGCCACCTCCGGGACCGCGGAAGACTTGGGGTACTTC. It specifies CATSGTAEDLGYF.

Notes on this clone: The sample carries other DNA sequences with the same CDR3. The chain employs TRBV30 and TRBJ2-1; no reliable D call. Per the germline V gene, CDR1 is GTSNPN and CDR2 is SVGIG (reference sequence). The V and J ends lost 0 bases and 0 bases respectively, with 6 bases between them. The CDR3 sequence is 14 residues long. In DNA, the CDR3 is TGTGCCTGGAGTGTACCGAGCTCCTACAATGAGCAGTTCTTC. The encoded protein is CAWSVPSSYNEQFF.

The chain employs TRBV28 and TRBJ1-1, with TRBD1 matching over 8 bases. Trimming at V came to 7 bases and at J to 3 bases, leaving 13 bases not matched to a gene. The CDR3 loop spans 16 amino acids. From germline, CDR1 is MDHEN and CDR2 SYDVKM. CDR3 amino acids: CASKVRQGRRDTEAFF. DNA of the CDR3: TGTGCCAGCAAAGTCAGACAGGGGCGCCGAGACACTGAAGCTTTCTTT.

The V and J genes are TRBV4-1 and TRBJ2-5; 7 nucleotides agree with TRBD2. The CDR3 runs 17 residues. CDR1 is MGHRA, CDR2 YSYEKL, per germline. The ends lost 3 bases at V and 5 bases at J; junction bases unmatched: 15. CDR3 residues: CASSQGRAGAYRETQYF. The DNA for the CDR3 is TGCGCCAGCAGCCAGGGGAGGGCGGGAGCCTACCGGGAGACCCAGTACTTC.

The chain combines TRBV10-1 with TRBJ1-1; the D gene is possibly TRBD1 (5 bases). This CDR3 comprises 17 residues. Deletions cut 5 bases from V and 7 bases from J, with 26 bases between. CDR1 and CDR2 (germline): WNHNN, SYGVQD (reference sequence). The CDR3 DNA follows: TGCGCCAGCAGTCCACCCCCAGGGAGAGGGAATGATGGTGAAGCTTTCTTT. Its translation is CASSPPPGRGNDGEAFF.

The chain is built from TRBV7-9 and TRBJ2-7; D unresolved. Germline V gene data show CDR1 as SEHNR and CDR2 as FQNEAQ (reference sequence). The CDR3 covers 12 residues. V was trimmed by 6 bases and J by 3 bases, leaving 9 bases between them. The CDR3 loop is CASSPADYEQYF. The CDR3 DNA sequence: TGTGCCAGCAGTCCCGCCGACTACGAGCAGTACTTC.

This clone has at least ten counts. The CDR3 sequence is CASSVGGNPKEGEQYF. CDR3 nucleotides: TGTGCCAGCAGCGTCGGGGGTAACCCGAAGGAGGGCGAGCAGTACTTC. This sequence joins TRBV9 and TRBJ2-7; the D gene is possibly TRBD2 (6 bases). V was pared by 2 bases and J by 6 bases, with 21 bases between. The CDR3 totals 16 residues. CDR1 SGDLS and CDR2 YYNGEE come from the germline V gene. The complete variable domain, with remaining parts taken from reference TRBV9 and TRBJ2-7, reads DSGVTQTPKHLITATGQRVTLRCSPRSGDLSVYWYQQSLDQGLQFLIQYYNGEERAKGNILERFSAQQFPDLHSELNLSSLELGDSALYFCASSVGGNPKEGEQYFGPGTRLTVT.

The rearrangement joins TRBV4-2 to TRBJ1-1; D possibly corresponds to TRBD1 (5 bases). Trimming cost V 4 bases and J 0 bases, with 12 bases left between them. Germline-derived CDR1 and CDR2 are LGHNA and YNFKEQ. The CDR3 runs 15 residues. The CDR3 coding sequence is TGTGCCAGCAGCCCGCGGGCAGGGATGAACACTGAAGCTTTCTTT. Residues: CASSPRAGMNTEAFF.

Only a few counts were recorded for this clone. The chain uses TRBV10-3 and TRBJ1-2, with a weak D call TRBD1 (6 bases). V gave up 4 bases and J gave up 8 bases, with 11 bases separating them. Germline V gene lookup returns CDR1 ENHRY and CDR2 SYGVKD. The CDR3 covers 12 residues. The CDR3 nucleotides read TGTGCCATCAGTGGTCAGGGGAGCGGCTACACCTTC. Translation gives CAISGQGSGYTF.

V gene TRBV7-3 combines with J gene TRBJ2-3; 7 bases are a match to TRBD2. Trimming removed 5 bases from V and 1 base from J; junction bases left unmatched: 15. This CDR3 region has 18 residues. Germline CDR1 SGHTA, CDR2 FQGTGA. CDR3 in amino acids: CASSRQPTGLGGTDTQYF. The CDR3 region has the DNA TGTGCCAGCAGCCGGCAGCCCACCGGACTAGGGGGCACAGATACGCAGTATTTT. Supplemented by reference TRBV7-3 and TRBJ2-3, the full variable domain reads GAGVSQTPSNKVTEKGKYVELRCDPISGHTALYWYRQSLGQGPEFLIYFQGTGAADDSGLPNDRFFAVRPEGSVSTLKIQRTERGDSAVYLCASSRQPTGLGGTDTQYFGPGTRLTVL.

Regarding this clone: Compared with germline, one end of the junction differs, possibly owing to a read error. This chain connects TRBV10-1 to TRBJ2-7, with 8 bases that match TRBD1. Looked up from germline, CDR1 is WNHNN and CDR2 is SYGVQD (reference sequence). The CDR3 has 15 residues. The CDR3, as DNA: TGCGCCAGCAGTGAGTCGGTGACAGGGGCTTACGGGCAGTACTTC. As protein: CASSESVTGAYGQYF.